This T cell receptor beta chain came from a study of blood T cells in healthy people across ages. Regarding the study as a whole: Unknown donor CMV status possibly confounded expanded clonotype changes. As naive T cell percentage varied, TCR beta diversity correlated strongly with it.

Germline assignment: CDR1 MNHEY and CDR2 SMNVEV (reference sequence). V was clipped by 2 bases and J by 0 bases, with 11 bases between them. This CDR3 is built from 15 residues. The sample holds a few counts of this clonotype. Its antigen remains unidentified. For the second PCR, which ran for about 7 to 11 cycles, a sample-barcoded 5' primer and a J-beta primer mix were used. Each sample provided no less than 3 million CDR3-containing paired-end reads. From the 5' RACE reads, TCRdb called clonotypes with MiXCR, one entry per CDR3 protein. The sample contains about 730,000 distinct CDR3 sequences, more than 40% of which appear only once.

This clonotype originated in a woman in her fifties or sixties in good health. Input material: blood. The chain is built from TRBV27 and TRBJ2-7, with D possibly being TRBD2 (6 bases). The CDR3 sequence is CASSLLPGGSYEQYF. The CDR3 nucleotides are TGTGCCAGCAGTTTACTCCCCGGGGGCTCCTACGAGCAGTACTTC.